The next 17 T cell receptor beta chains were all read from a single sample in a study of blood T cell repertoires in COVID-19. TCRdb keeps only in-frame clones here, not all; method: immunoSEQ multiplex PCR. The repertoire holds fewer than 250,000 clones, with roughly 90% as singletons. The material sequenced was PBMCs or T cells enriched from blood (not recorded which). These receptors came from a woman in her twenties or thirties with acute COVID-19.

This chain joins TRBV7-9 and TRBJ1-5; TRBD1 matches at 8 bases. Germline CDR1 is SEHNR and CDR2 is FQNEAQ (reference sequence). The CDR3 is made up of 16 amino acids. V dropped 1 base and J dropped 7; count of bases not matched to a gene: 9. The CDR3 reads CASSLGPPQGAQPQHF. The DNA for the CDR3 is TGTGCCAGCAGCTTAGGTCCCCCCCAGGGGGCCCAGCCCCAGCATTTT.

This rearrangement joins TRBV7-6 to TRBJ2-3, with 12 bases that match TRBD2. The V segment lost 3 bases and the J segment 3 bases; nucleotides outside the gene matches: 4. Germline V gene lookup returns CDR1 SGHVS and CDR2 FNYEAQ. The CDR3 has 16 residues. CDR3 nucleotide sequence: TGTGCCAGCAGCTTTGCCGGGACTAGCGGGACAGATACGCAGTATTTT. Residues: CASSFAGTSGTDTQYF.

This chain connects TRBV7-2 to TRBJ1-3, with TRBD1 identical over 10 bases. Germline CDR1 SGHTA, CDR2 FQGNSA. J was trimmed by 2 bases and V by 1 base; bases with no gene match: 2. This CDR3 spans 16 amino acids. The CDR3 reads CASSLGDRGTGNTIYF. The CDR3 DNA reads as TGTGCCAGCAGCTTAGGGGACAGGGGAACTGGAAACACCATATATTTT.

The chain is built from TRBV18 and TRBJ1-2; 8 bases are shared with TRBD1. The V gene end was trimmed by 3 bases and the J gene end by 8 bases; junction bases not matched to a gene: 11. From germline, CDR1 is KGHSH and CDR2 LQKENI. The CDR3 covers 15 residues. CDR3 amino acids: CASSPQRGQGRGYTF. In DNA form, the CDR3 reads TGTGCCAGCTCACCCCAACGAGGACAGGGAAGAGGCTACACCTTC.

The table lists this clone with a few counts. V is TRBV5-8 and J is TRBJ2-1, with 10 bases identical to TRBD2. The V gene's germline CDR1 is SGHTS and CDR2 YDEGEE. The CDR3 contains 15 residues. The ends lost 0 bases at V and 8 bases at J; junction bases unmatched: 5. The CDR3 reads CASSLGSGGAYEQFF. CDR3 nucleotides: TGTGCCAGCAGCTTGGGAAGCGGGGGGGCGTATGAGCAGTTCTTC.

CDR3 nucleotides: TGTGCCTGGAGTGTACGGGGGGACTATAATTCACCCCTCCACTTT. Amino acids: CAWSVRGDYNSPLHF. The J gene is TRBJ1-6, the V gene TRBV30, with D perhaps TRBD1 (5 bases). Germline loops: CDR1 GTSNPN, CDR2 SVGIG (reference sequence). CDR3 length: 15 residues. Between the trimmed V and J ends, which lost 0 bases and 3 bases, there was a span of 9 bases.

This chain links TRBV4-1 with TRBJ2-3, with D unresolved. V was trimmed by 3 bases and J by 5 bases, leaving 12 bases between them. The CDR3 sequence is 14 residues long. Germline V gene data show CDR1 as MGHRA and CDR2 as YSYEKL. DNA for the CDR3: TGCGCCAGCAGCCATCCTCTCCAGCGAGATACGCAGTATTTT. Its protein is CASSHPLQRDTQYF.

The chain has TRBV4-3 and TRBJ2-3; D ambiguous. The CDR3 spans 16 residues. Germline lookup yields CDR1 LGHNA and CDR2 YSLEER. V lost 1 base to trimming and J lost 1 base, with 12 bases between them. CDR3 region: CASSQVTTTGTDTQYF. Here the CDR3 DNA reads TGCGCCAGCAGCCAAGTGACCACTACGGGCACAGATACGCAGTATTTT.

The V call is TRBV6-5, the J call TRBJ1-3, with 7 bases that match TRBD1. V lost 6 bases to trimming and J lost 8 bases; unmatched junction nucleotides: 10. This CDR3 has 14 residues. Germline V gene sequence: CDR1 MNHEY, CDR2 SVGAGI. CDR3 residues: CASRYLQGLDTIYF. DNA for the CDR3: TGTGCCAGCAGATATCTACAGGGGCTAGACACCATATATTTT.

The CDR3 spells CASSRGQETQYF. CDR3 sequence (DNA): TGTGCCAGCAGCAGGGGGCAAGAGACCCAGTACTTC. V gene TRBV2 combines with J gene TRBJ2-5; 7 bases match TRBD1. CDR1 SNHLY and CDR2 FYNNEI come from the germline V gene. The CDR3 is made up of 12 amino acids. V gave up 6 bases and J gave up 2 bases; unmatched junction bases: 0. Combining the CDR3 with reference TRBV2 and TRBJ2-5 gives the whole variable domain EPEVTQTPSHQVTQMGQEVILRCVPISNHLYFYWYRQILGQKVEFLVSFYNNEISEKSEIFDDQFSVERPDGSNFTLKIRSTKLEDSAMYFCASSRGQETQYFGPGTRLLVL.

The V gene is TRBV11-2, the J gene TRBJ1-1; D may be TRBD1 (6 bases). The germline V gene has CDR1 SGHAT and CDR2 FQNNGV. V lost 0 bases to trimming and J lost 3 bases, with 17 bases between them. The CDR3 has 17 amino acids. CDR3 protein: CASSLEGDWGQHTEAFF. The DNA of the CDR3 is TGTGCCAGCAGCTTAGAGGGGGATTGGGGGCAGCACACTGAAGCTTTCTTT.

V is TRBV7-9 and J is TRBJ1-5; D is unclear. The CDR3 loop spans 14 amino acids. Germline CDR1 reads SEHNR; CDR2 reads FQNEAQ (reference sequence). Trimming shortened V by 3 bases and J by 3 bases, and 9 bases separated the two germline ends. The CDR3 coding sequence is TGTGCCAGCAGCTTGGGGAGGGACAATCAGCCCCAGCATTTT. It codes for CASSLGRDNQPQHF.

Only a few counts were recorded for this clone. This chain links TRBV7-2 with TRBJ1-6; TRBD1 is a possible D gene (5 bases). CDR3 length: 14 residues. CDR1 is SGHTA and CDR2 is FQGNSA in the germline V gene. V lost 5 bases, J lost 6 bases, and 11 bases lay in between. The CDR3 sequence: CASSNGHLNSPLHF. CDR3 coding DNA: TGTGCCAGCAGCAATGGACATCTTAATTCACCCCTCCACTTT. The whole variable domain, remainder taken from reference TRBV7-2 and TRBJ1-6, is GAGVSQSPSNKVTEKGKDVELRCDPISGHTALYWYRQSLGQGLEFLIYFQGNSAPDKSGLPSDRFSAERTGGSVSTLTIQRTQQEDSAVYLCASSNGHLNSPLHFGNGTRLTVT.

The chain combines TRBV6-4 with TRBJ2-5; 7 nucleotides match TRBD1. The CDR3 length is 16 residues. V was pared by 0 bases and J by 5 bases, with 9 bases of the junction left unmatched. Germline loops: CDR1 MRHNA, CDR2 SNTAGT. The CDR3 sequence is CASSDSETGIGETQYF. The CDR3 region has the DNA TGTGCCAGCAGTGACTCAGAGACAGGGATAGGTGAGACCCAGTACTTC.

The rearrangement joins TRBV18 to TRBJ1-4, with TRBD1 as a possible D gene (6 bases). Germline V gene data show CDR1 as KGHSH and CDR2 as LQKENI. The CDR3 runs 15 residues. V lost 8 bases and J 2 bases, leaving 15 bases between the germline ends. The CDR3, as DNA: TGTGCCAGCACGAGGACAGCTAATACTAATGAAAAACTGTTTTTT. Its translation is CASTRTANTNEKLFF.

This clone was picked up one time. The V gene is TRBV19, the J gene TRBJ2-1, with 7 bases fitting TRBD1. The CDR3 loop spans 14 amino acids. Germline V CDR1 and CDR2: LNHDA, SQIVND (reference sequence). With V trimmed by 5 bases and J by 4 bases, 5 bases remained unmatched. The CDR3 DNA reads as TGTGCCAGTAGTCCAGGGGGAGTTTACAATGAGCAGTTCTTC. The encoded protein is CASSPGGVYNEQFF.

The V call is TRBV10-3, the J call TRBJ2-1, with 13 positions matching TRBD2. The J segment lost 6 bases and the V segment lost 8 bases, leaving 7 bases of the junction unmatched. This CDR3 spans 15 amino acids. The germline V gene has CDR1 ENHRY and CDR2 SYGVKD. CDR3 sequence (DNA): TGTGCCATCGGCCTGGGACTAGCGGGACCCAATGAGCAGTTCTTC. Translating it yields CAIGLGLAGPNEQFF.